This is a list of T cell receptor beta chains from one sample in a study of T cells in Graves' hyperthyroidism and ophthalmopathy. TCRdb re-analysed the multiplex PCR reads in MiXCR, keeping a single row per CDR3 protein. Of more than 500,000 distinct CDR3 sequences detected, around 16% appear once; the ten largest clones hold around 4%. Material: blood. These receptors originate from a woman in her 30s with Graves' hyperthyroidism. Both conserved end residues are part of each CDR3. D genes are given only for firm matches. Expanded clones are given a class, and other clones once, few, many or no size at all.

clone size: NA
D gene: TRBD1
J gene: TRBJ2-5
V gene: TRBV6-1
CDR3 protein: CASTYRGRETQYF
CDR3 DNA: TGTGCCAGCACCTACAGGGGTCGAGAGACCCAGTACTTC

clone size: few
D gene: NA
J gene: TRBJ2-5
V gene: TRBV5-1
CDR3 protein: CASRDDKETQYF
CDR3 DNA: TGCGCCAGCAGAGACGACAAAGAGACCCAGTACTTC

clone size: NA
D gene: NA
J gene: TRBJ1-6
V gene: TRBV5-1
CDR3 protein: CASSSGSSPLHF
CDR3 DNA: TGCGCCAGCAGCTCCGGCAGTTCACCCCTCCACTTT

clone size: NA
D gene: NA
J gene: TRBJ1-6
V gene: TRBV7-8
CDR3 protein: CASSPVGGRNSPLHF
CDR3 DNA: TGTGCCAGCAGCCCCGTGGGGGGCCGAAATTCACCCCTCCACTTT

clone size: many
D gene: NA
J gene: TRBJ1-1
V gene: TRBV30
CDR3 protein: CAWGPGEAFF
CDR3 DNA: TGTGCCTGGGGACCAGGTGAAGCTTTCTTT

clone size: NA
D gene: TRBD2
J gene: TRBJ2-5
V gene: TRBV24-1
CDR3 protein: CATSDARTSGSVRETQYF
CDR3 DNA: TGTGCCACCAGTGACGCTCGGACTAGCGGGAGTGTTAGAGAGACCCAGTACTTC

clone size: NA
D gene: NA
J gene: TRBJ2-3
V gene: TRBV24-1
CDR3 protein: CATSDLVTLPDTQYF
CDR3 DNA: TGTGCCACCAGTGATTTAGTCACTTTGCCAGATACGCAGTATTTT

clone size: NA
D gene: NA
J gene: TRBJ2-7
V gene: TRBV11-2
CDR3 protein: CASSSLGLISYEQYF
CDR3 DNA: TGTGCCAGCAGCTCTCTAGGGCTCATCAGCTACGAGCAGTACTTC

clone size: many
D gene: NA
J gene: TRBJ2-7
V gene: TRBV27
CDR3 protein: CASRRTGSSLYEQYF
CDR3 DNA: TGTGCCAGCAGAAGAACAGGATCCTCCCTCTACGAGCAGTACTTC

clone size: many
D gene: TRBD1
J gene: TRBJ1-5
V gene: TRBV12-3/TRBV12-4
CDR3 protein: CASRAGGVNQPQHF
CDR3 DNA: TGTGCCAGCAGGGCAGGGGGAGTCAATCAGCCCCAGCATTTT

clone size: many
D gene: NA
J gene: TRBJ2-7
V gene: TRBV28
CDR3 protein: CASSLWGEAYEQYF
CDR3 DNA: TGTGCCAGCAGTTTATGGGGCGAGGCTTACGAGCAGTACTTC

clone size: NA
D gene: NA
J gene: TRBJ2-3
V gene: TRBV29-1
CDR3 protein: CSVEVLSSTDTQYF
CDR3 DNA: TGCAGCGTTGAAGTACTTTCGAGCACAGATACGCAGTATTTT

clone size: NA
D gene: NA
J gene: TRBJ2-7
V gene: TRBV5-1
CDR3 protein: CASSLASPFYEQYF
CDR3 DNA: TGCGCCAGCAGCTTGGCCTCTCCTTTCTACGAGCAGTACTTC

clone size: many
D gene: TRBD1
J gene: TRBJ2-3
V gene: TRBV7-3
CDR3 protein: CASSTNQGARDTQYF
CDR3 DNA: TGTGCCAGCAGTACAAACCAGGGGGCGCGAGATACGCAGTATTTT

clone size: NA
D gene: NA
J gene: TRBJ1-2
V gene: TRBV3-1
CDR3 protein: CAGSQWLNNYGYTF
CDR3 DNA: TGTGCCGGCAGCCAATGGCTTAATAACTATGGCTACACCTTC

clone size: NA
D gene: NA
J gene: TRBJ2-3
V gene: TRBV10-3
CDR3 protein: CAITSTNTDTQYF
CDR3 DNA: TGTGCCATCACTAGCACCAACACAGATACGCAGTATTTT

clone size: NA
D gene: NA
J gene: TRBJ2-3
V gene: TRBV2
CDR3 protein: CASSQVGAPDTQYF
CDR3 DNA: TGCGCCAGCAGCCAAGTCGGGGCCCCAGATACGCAGTATTTT

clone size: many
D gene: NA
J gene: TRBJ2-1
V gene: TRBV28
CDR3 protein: CASSSPQQNNEQFF
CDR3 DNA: TGTGCCAGCAGTTCCCCCCAACAGAACAATGAGCAGTTCTTC

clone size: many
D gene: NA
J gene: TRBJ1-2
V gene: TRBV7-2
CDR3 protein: CASSLTFFYGYTF
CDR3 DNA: TGTGCCAGCAGCCTAACATTTTTCTATGGCTACACCTTC

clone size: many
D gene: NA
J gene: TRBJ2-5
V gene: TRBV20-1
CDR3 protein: CSASTGYYQETQYF
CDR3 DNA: TGCAGTGCTAGCACAGGGTATTACCAAGAGACCCAGTACTTC

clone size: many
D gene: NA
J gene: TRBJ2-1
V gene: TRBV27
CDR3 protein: CASSLFASGEQFF
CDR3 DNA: TGTGCCAGCAGTTTATTTGCAAGCGGTGAGCAGTTCTTC

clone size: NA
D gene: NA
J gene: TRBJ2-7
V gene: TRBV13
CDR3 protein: CASSLGHTTYEQYF
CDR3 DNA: TGTGCCAGCAGCTTAGGCCACACTACCTACGAGCAGTACTTC

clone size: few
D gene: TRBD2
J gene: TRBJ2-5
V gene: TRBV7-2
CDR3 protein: CASSLTGLALQETQYF
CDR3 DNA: TGTGCCAGCAGCTTAACGGGACTAGCGCTTCAAGAGACCCAGTACTTC

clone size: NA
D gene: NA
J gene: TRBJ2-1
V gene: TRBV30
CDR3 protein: CAWSPLTGTEQFF
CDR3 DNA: TGTGCCTGGAGTCCCTTGACGGGAACTGAGCAGTTCTTC

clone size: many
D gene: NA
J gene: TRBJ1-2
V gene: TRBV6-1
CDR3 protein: CASSAGIHLLNYGYTF
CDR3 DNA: TGTGCCAGCAGTGCGGGGATTCACCTCCTCAACTATGGCTACACCTTC

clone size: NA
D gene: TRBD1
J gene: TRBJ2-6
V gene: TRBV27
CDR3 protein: CASSLGTVISGANVLTF
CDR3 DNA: TGTGCCAGCAGTTTAGGGACAGTGATCTCTGGGGCCAACGTCCTGACTTTC

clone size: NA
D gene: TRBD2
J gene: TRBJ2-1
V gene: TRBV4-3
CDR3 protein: CASSPSGAKRDEQFF
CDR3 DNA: TGCGCCAGCAGCCCTAGCGGGGCCAAAAGGGATGAGCAGTTCTTC

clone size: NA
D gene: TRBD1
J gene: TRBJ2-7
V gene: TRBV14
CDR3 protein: CASSQVRDRVYEQYF
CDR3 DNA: TGTGCCAGCAGCCAAGTTAGGGACAGGGTCTACGAGCAGTACTTC

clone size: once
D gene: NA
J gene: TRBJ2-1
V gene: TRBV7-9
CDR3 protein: CASSTWTAAYEQFF
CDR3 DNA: TGTGCCAGCAGCACCTGGACAGCAGCCTACGAGCAGTTCTTC

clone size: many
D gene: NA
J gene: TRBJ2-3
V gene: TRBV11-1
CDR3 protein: CASSFGAGRTDTQYF
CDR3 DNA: TGTGCCAGCAGCTTTGGGGCGGGGCGCACAGATACGCAGTATTTT

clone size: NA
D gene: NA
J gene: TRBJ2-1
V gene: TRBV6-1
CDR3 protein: CASRPTIAHEQFF
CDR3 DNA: TGTGCCAGCAGGCCGACTATAGCACATGAGCAGTTCTTC

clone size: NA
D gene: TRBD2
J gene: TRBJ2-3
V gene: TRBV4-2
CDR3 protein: CASSPSGTVADTQYF
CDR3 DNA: TGTGCCAGCAGTCCTAGCGGGACCGTTGCAGATACGCAGTATTTT

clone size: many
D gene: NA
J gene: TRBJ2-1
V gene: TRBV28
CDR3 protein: CASSQGLNEQFF
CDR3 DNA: TGTGCCAGCAGCCAGGGGCTAAATGAGCAGTTCTTC

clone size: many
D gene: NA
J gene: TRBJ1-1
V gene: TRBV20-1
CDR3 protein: CSARKTGSTEAFF
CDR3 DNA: TGCAGTGCTAGAAAAACAGGGTCCACTGAAGCTTTCTTT

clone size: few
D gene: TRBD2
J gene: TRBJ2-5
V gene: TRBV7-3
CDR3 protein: CASSSGTVAGVETQYF
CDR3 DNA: TGTGCCAGCAGCTCAGGGACAGTAGCGGGAGTTGAGACCCAGTACTTC

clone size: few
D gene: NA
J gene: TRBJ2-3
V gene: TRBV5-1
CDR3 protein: CASSFVGEADTQYF
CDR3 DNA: TGCGCCAGCAGCTTCGTGGGAGAGGCAGATACGCAGTATTTT

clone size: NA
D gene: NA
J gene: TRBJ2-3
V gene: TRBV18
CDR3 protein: CASSPAGLADTQYF
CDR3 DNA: TGTGCCAGCTCACCAGCAGGGCTGGCAGATACGCAGTATTTT

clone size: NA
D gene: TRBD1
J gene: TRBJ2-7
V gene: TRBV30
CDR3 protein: CAWSRTDRGEQYF
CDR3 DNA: TGTGCCTGGAGCCGGACGGACAGGGGCGAGCAGTACTTC

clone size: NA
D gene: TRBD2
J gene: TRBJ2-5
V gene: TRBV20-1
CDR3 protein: CSASCRTSGNQETQYF
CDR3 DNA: TGCAGTGCTTCCTGCCGGACTAGCGGCAACCAAGAGACCCAGTACTTC

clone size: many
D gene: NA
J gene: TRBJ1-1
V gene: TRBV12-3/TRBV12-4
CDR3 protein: CASTSKGGLTSGFF
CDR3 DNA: TGTGCCAGCACCTCGAAAGGAGGGCTGACCTCAGGTTTCTTT

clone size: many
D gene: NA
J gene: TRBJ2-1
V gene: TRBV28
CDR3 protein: CASSLAVSYNEQFF
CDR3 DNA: TGTGCCAGCAGTTTAGCAGTCTCCTACAATGAGCAGTTCTTC

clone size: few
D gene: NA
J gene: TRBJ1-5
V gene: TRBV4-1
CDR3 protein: CASSQDPDQPQHF
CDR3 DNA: TGCGCCAGCAGCCAAGATCCTGACCAGCCCCAGCATTTT

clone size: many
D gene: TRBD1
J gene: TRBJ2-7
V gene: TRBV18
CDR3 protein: CASSPPGQGLYEQYF
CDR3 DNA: TGTGCCAGCTCACCACCGGGACAGGGATTATACGAGCAGTACTTC

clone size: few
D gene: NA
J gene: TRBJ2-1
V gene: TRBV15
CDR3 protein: CATSPSTISSYNEQFF
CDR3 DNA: TGTGCCACCAGCCCAAGTACTATTAGCTCCTACAATGAGCAGTTCTTC

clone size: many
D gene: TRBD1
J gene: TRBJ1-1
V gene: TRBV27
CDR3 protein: CASSLQGAVSTEAFF
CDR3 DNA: TGTGCCAGCAGTTTGCAGGGGGCCGTTAGTACTGAAGCTTTCTTT

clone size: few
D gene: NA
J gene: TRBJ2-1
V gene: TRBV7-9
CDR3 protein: CASSLPAGAREQFF
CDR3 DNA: TGTGCCAGCAGCTTACCCGCAGGGGCTAGGGAGCAGTTCTTC

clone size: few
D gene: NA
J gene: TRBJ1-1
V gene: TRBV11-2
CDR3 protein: CPSSFPFGEAFF
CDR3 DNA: TGTCCCAGCAGCTTCCCCTTTGGCGAAGCTTTCTTT

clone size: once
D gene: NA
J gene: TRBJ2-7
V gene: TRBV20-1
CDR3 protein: CSARETRNDGQYF
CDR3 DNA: TGCAGTGCTAGAGAGACTAGAAACGACGGGCAGTACTTC

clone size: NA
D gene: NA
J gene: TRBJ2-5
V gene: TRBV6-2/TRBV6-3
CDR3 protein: CASSWWSGETQHF
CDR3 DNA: TGTGCCAGCAGTTGGTGGAGCGGAGAGACCCAGCACTTC

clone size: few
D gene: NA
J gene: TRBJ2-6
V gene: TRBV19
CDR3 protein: CASSDVSGANVLTF
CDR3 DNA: TGTGCCAGTAGTGACGTCTCTGGGGCCAACGTCCTGACTTTC

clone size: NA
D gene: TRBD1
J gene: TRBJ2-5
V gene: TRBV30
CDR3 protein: CAWSGTWTGGETQYF
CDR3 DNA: TGTGCCTGGAGTGGAACATGGACAGGGGGAGAGACCCAGTACTTC

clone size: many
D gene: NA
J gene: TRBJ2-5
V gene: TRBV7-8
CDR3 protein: CASSPRSQTQYF
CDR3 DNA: TGTGCCAGCAGCCCCCGGTCGCAGACCCAGTACTTC